The clone carrying this T cell receptor (beta chain) was detected a few times. Its antigen is still unknown. The data derive from a study of post-analysis software for immune sequencing data. Each TCR beta cDNA library carried unique molecular identifiers. The yield from roughly 1 to 10 million T cells was about 500,000 cDNA molecules in total. TCRdb independently ran MiXCR on the PCR reads; one entry per CDR3 protein. The data show about 770,000 distinct CDR3 sequences, 40% to 55% seen once. Study outcomes and limitations: Strong co-clustering by F measure was evident for samples that had been prepared in the same batch. Included in a set of about five TRBV segments more frequent in patients than controls were TRBV5-6, TRBV5-1 and TRBV20-1. Those with multiple sclerosis, the patient group, showed significantly lower normalized Chao1 diversity than controls.

Germline CDR1 and CDR2: DFQATT and SNEGSKA (reference sequence). The V and J ends lost 8 bases and 6 bases, in that order; junction bases with no gene match: 10. CDR3 length: 14 amino acids. This sequence originates from a girl between 5 and 17 years old with multiple sclerosis. Sequencing was performed on blood. The rearrangement uses TRBV20-1 and TRBJ2-1, with 10 bases that match TRBD2. CDR3 region: CSPSGLAPTNEQFF. The CDR3 nucleotides read TGCAGTCCCTCGGGACTAGCGCCGACCAATGAGCAGTTCTTC.